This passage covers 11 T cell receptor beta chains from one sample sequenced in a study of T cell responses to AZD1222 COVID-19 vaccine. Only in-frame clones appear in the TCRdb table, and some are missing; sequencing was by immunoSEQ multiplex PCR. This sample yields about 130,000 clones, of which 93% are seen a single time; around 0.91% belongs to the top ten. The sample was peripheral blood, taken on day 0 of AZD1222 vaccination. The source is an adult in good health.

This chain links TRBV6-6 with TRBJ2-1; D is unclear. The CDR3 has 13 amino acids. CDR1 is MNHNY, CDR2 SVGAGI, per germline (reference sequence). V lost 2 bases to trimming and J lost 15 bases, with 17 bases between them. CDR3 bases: TGTGCCAGCAGTTACCCGGCGCGGCCCTCACCGTTCTTC. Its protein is CASSYPARPSPFF.

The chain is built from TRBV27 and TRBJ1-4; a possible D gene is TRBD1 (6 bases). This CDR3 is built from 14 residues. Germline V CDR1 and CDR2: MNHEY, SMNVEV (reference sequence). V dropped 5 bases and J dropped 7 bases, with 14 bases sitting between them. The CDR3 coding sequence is TGTGCCAGCAGTCCCGGGGGCGGTGGTGAAAAACTGTTTTTT. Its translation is CASSPGGGGEKLFF.

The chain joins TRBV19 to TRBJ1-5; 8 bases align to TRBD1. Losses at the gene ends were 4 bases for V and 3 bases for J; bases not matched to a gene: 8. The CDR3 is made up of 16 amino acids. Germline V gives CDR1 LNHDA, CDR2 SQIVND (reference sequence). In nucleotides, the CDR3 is TGTGCCAGTAGTAGACAGGGGCGCGGTGTCAATCAGCCCCAGCATTTT. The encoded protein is CASSRQGRGVNQPQHF.

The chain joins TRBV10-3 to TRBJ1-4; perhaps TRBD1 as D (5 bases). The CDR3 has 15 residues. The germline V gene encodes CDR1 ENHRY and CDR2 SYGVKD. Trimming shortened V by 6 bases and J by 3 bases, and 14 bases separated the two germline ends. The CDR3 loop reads CAISFSGAPNEKLFF. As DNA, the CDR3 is TGTGCCATCAGCTTCTCCGGGGCCCCTAATGAAAAACTGTTTTTT.

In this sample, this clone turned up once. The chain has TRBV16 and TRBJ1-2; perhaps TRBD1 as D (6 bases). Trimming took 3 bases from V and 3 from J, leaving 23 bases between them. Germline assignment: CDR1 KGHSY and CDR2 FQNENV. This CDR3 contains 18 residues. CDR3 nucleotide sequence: TGTGCCAGCAGCCACCCCCTCTCGACGGGGGCGGCCCACTATGGCTACACCTTC. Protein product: CASSHPLSTGAAHYGYTF.

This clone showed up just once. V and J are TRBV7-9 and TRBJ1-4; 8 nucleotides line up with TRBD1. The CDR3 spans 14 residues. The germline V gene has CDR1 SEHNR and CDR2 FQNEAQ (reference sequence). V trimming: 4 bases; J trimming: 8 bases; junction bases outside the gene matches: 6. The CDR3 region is CASSSDRVGEKLFF. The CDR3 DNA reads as TGTGCCAGCAGCTCGGACAGGGTTGGGGAAAAACTGTTTTTT.

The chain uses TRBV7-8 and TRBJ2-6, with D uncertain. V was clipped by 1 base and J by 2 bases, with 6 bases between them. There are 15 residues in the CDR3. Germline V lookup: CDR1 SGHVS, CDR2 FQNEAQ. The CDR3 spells CASSLVRAGANVLTF. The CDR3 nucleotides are TGTGCCAGCAGCTTAGTAAGGGCTGGGGCCAACGTCCTGACTTTC.

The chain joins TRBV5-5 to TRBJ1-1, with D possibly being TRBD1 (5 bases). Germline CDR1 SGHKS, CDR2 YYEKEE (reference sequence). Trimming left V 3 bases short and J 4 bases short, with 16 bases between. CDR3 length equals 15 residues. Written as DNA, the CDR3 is TGTGCCAGCAGCTGGCAGGGAAGGGTAGGCACTGAAGCTTTCTTT. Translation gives CASSWQGRVGTEAFF.

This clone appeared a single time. The CDR3 spells CASSDAGTSGGAQYF. The CDR3 DNA is TGTGCCAGCAGTGACGCAGGGACTAGCGGGGGAGCGCAGTATTTT. The chain carries TRBV6-1 and TRBJ2-3; 14 bases are a match to TRBD2. The CDR3 has 15 residues. V dropped 3 bases and J dropped 10; count of bases not matched to a gene: 6. CDR1 and CDR2 from the germline V gene are MNHNS and SASEGT.

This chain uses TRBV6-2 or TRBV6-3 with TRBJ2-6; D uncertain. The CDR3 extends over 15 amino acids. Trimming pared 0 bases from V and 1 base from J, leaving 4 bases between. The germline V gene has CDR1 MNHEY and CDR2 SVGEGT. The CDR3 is CASSYSLSGANVLTF. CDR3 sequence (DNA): TGTGCCAGCAGTTACTCGCTTTCTGGGGCCAACGTCCTGACTTTC.

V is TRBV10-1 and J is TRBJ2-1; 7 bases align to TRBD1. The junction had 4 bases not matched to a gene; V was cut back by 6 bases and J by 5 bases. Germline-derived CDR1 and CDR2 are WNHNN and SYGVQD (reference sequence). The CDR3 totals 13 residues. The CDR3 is CASSGQANNEQFF. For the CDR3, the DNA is TGCGCCAGCAGCGGACAGGCCAACAATGAGCAGTTCTTC.